This T cell receptor (beta chain) was found in a study of somatic mutations in cytotoxic T cells in rheumatoid arthritis. Study findings and constraints: Age was associated with higher CD8+ clonality in rheumatoid arthritis patients, not in healthy controls.

The table lists this clone with a count of one. Its specificity is unknown. CDR3 length equals 15 residues. Trimming took 1 base from V and 3 from J, leaving 7 bases between them. Germline values: CDR1 LNHDA, CDR2 SQIVND (reference sequence). Some clones are missing from TCRdb's copy, which holds only in-frame ones; the method was immunoSEQ multiplex PCR. The sample records about 15,000 clones, approximately 82% being singletons. Magnetic beads with positive selection isolated CD4+ and CD8+ fractions, whose purity was verified by flow cytometry. This clonotype originated in an adult with rheumatoid arthritis. What was sequenced was CD8+ T cells sorted from blood. The V call is TRBV19, the J call TRBJ2-6, with unresolved D. This CDR3 reads CASSIGSIGANVLTF. DNA for the CDR3: TGTGCCAGTAGTATAGGTAGCATTGGGGCCAACGTCCTGACTTTC.